Below are 12 T cell receptor beta chains sequenced from a single sample in a study of CD8+CD57+ T cells in acquired aplastic anemia. For CDR3 and TCR beta VDJ profiling, genomic DNA was the template used. MiXCR was run by TCRdb on the reads, yielding one entry per CDR3 protein. The sample records around 130,000 distinct CDR3 sequences, about 60% being singletons. Patients chosen for sequencing had shown CD8+CD57+ cell expansion by flow cytometry. The sequenced sample consisted of sorted CD4+, CD8+, or CD8+CD57+ T cells (not recorded which) from PBMCs. The receptors come from a human donor with aplastic anemia.

This clonotype was seen at least ten times. CDR3 DNA sequence: TGTGCCAGCAGCCAAGGGGAAAACTATGGCTACACCTTC. Amino acids: CASSQGENYGYTF. The chain is built from TRBV3-1 and TRBJ1-2; D unresolved. Germline CDR1 LGHDT, CDR2 YNNKEL (reference sequence). The CDR3 sequence is 13 residues long. The V end was cut by 1 base, the J end by 2 bases, with 5 bases between.

This sequence joins TRBV12-3 or TRBV12-4 and TRBJ1-5, with D tentatively TRBD1 (5 bases). V gave up 6 bases and J gave up 3 bases, with 9 bases separating them. The CDR3 consists of 13 residues. CDR3 sequence reads: CASSRQFNQPQHF. CDR3 bases: TGTGCCAGCAGCCGACAGTTCAATCAGCCCCAGCATTTT.

This clonotype has only a few counts. The rearrangement uses TRBV7-2 and TRBJ2-2; D remains ambiguous. V was trimmed by 3 bases and J by 9 bases, leaving 5 bases between them. CDR1 and CDR2 from the germline V gene are SGHTA and FQGNSA. The CDR3 extends over 11 amino acids. The CDR3 here is CASSLIRELFF. The DNA for the CDR3 is TGTGCCAGCAGCTTGATCAGGGAGCTGTTTTTT.

The V and J genes are TRBV20-1 and TRBJ2-1, with a tentative D call TRBD1 (5 bases). This CDR3 is 13 amino acids long. Germline loops: CDR1 DFQATT, CDR2 SNEGSKA (reference sequence). Trimming took off 6 bases at V and 10 bases at J, with 19 bases between the two ends. The CDR3 loop is CSAPGKPTGEQFF. The DNA of the CDR3 is TGCAGTGCCCCAGGGAAACCCACCGGGGAGCAGTTCTTC.

Concerning this clonotype itself: The germline gene is not matched at one end of the junction; a read error may be the cause. This sequence joins TRBV2 and TRBJ1-1; tentatively, D is TRBD1 (5 bases). CDR1 and CDR2 from the germline V gene are SNHLY and FYNNEI. CDR3 length: 14 amino acids. CDR3 nucleotides: TGTGCCATCAGTGCCGCCGACAGGAACACTGAAGCTTTCTTT. Amino acids: CAISAADRNTEAFF.

The V and J genes are TRBV20-1 and TRBJ1-1; TRBD1 agrees at 8 bases. The V gene's germline CDR1 is DFQATT and CDR2 SNEGSKA (reference sequence). This CDR3 region has 15 residues. Trimming cost V 1 base and J 4 bases; bases outside gene matches: 8. CDR3 DNA sequence: TGCAGTGCTAGAGCCCAGGGACAGGTCATCACTGAAGCTTTCTTT. It specifies CSARAQGQVITEAFF.

This chain links TRBV5-1 with TRBJ2-5, with 8 positions matching TRBD2. This CDR3 contains 11 residues. Germline values: CDR1 SGHRS, CDR2 YFSETQ. V was pared by 6 bases and J by 12 bases, with 7 bases of the junction left unmatched. CDR3 sequence: CASNWREAKYF. DNA for the CDR3: TGCGCCAGCAACTGGCGGGAGGCCAAGTACTTC.

The chain carries TRBV2 and TRBJ1-2, with a tentative D call TRBD1 (5 bases). V was shortened by 5 bases and J by 4 bases, with 11 bases between the two germline ends. The CDR3 loop spans 13 amino acids. Germline V CDR1 and CDR2: SNHLY, FYNNEI. CDR3 DNA: TGTGCCAGCAGTAGACAGACCCCCTATGGCTACACCTTC. This gives the protein CASSRQTPYGYTF.

The chain is built from TRBV19 and TRBJ2-1, with no clear D. The CDR3 is made up of 13 amino acids. The germline V gene encodes CDR1 LNHDA and CDR2 SQIVND (reference sequence). The V gene lost 1 base and the J gene lost 9 bases, with 10 bases spanning the gap. The CDR3 DNA reads TGTGCCAGTAGTATAGGTAGGGATGGTGAGCAGTTCTTC. Protein: CASSIGRDGEQFF.

This clonotype came up a few times. The chain is built from TRBV10-2 and TRBJ1-1, with D possibly TRBD1 on 5 matching bases. CDR1 and CDR2 (germline): WSHSY, SAAADI. V shed 0 bases and J shed 4 bases, with 12 bases lying between them. The CDR3 consists of 15 residues. In DNA form, the CDR3 reads TGCGCCAGCAGTGAGTCGATTGGGGGGGGCACTGAAGCTTTCTTT. The encoded protein is CASSESIGGGTEAFF.

The J gene is TRBJ2-5, the V gene TRBV7-2; no reliable D call. The CDR3 runs 14 residues. The V end lost 1 base, the J end lost 5 bases, and 11 bases lay between the germline ends. Germline CDR1 SGHTA, CDR2 FQGNSA. The CDR3 nucleotides are TGTGCCAGCAGCTTAGTAAGTGGTTTGGAGACCCAGTACTTC. Encoded protein: CASSLVSGLETQYF.

CDR3 nucleotide sequence: TGTGCCAGCAGCTTAGAAGCAGGTACCTACGAGCAGTACTTC. Encoded protein: CASSLEAGTYEQYF. The V and J genes are TRBV7-6 and TRBJ2-7; D gene ambiguous. Germline CDR1 SGHVS, CDR2 FNYEAQ. V lost 1 base to trimming and J lost 2 bases, with 9 bases between them. The CDR3 runs 14 residues.